This TCR beta chain was profiled in a study of T-cell memory formation after mild COVID-19. Study outcomes and limitations: Prior to infection, memory already included some responding clones, suggesting cross-reactive memory joined.

Barcoded TCR alpha and TCR beta cDNA libraries with UMIs came from 5'RACE using constant-segment primers. TCRdb processed the 5' RACE reads anew with MiXCR; each CDR3 protein has one entry. The table has about 150,000 distinct CDR3 sequences, about 6.1% seen once. Germline values: CDR1 MNHEY, CDR2 SVGAGI. V gave up 2 bases and J gave up 3 bases, with 13 bases separating them. CDR3 length: 15 residues. Note on this clonotype: Its target is not known.

The chain employs TRBV6-5 and TRBJ1-1, with D possibly matching TRBD1 (6 bases). The sequence came from an adult woman who had mild COVID-19 (a few samples of this study predate the infection). Cell type and time point are not known. The sample comprised PBMCs or a T cell subset sorted from them (not recorded which). CDR3 sequence: CASSYQGKGYTEAFF. DNA of the CDR3: TGTGCCAGCAGTTACCAGGGGAAGGGATACACTGAAGCTTTCTTT.